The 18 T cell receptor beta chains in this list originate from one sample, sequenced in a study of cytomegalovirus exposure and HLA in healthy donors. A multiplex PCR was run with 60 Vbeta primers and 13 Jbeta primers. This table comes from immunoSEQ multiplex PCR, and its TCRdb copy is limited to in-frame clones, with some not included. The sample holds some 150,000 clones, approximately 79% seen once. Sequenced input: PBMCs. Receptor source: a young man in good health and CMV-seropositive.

CDR3 nucleotides: TGTGCCAGCAGCTCGGACAGGGAGGGAAACACCATATATTTT. Translation: CASSSDREGNTIYF. The chain employs TRBV7-9 and TRBJ1-3; 8 bases are shared with TRBD1. This CDR3 spans 14 amino acids. V dropped 4 bases and J dropped 4; count of bases not matched to a gene: 3. The germline CDR1 and CDR2 sequences are SEHNR and FQNEAQ (reference sequence).

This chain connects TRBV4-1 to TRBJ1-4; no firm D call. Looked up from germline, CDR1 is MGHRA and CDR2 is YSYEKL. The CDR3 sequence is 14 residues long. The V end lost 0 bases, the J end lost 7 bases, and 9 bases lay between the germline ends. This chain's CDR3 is CASSQDGRGEKLFF. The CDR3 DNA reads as TGCGCCAGCAGCCAAGATGGGAGAGGTGAAAAACTGTTTTTT.

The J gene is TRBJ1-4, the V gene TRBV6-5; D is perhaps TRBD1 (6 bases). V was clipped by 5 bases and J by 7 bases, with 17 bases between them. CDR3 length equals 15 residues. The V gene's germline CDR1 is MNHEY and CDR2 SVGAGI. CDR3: CASSLLRGGGEKLFF. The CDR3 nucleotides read TGTGCCAGCAGTCTACTAAGGGGGGGTGGTGAAAAACTGTTTTTT.

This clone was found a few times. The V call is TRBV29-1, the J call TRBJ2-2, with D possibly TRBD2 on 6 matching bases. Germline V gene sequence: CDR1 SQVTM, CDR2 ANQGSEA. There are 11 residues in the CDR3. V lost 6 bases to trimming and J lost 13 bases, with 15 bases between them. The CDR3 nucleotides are TGCAGCGTCGAGGAGGGGTTCGGGCTGTTTTTT. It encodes CSVEEGFGLFF.

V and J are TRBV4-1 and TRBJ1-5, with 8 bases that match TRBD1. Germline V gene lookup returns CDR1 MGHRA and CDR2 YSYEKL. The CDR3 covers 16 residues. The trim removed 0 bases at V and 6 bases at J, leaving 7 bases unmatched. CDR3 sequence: CASSQDGSGGGQPQHF. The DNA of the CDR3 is TGCGCCAGCAGCCAAGATGGGTCAGGGGGCGGTCAGCCCCAGCATTTT.

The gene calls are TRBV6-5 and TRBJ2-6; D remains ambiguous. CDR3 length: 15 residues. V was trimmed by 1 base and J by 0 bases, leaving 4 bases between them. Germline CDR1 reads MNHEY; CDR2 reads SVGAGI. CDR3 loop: CASSYWASGANVLTF. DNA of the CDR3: TGTGCCAGCAGTTACTGGGCCTCTGGGGCCAACGTCCTGACTTTC.

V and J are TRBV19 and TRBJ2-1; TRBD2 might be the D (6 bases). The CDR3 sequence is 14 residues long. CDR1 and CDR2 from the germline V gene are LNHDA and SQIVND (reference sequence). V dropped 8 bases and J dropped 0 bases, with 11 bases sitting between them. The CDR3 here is CASRLASSYNEQFF. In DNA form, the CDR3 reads TGTGCCAGTCGCCTAGCGAGCTCCTACAATGAGCAGTTCTTC.

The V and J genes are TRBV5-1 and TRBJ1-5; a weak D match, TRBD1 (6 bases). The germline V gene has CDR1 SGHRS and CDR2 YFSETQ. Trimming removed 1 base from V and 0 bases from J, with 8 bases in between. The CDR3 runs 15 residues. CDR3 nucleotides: TGCGCCAGCAGCTTGACAGGGACTAGCAATCAGCCCCAGCATTTT. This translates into CASSLTGTSNQPQHF.

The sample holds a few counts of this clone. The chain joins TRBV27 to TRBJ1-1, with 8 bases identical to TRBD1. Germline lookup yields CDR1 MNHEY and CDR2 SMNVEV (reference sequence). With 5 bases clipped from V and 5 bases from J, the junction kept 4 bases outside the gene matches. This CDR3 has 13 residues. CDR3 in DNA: TGTGCCAGCAGTACAGGGGGGGGTACTGAAGCTTTCTTT. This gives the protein CASSTGGGTEAFF.

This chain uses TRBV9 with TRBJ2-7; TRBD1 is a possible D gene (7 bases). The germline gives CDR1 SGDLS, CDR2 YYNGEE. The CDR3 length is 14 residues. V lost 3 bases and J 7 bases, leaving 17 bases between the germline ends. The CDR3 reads CASSGQQAGQEQYF. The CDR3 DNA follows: TGTGCCAGCAGCGGACAGCAGGCGGGACAGGAGCAGTACTTC.

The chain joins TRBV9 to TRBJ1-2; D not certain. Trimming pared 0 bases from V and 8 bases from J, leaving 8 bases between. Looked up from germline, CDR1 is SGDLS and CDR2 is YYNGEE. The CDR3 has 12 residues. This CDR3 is CASSVGGLGYTF. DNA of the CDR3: TGTGCCAGCAGCGTAGGAGGTTTAGGCTACACCTTC.

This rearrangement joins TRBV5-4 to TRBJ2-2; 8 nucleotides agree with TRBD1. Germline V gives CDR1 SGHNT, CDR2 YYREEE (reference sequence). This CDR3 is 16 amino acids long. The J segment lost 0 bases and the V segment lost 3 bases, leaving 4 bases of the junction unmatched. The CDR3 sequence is CASSSLTGANTGELFF. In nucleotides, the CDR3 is TGTGCCAGCAGCTCGTTGACAGGGGCGAACACCGGGGAGCTGTTTTTT.

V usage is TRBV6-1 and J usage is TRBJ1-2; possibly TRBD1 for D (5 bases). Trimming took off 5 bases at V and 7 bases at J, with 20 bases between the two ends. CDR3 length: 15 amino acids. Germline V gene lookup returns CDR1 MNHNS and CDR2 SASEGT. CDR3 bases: TGTGCCAGCAGTCCTCAATCGACAGTGACTGGTGGCTACACCTTC. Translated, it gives CASSPQSTVTGGYTF.

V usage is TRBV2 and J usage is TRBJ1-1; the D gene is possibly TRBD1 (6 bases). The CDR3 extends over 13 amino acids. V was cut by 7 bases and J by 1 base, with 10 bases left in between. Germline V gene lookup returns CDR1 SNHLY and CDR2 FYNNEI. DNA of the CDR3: TGTGCCAGCAAGGGGGAGTCGAACACTGAAGCTTTCTTT. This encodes CASKGESNTEAFF.

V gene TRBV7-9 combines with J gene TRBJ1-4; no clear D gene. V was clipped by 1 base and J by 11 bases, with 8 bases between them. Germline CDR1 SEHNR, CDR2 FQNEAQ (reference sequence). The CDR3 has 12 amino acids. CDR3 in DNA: TGTGCCAGCAGCTTAGAGGCGGGGAAACTGTTTTTT. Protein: CASSLEAGKLFF.

The CDR3 sequence is CASSQGATYEQYF. CDR3 coding DNA: TGCGCCAGCAGCCAGGGGGCAACCTACGAGCAGTACTTC. This chain uses TRBV5-1 with TRBJ2-5, with TRBD1 identical over 8 bases. The DNA end lines up better with TRBJ2-7; the J call may be wrong. The CDR3 consists of 13 residues. Germline V gives CDR1 SGHRS, CDR2 YFSETQ.

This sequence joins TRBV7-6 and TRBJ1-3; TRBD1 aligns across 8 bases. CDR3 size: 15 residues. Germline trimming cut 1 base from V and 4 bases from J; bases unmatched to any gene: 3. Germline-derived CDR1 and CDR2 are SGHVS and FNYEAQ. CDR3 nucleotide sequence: TGTGCCAGCAGCTTAGACAGGGGGAAAGGAAACACCATATATTTT. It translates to CASSLDRGKGNTIYF.

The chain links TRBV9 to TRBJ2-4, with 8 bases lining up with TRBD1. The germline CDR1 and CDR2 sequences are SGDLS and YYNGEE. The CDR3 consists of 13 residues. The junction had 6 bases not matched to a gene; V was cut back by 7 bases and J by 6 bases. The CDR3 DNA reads TGTGCCAGCTCCGGACAGGGACGAAACATTCAGTACTTC. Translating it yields CASSGQGRNIQYF.